The 18 T cell receptor beta chains below were found in one sample sequenced in a study of blood T cells in healthy people across ages. The second PCR ran roughly 6 to 12 cycles with a sample-barcoded 5' primer and J-beta primers. In TCRdb, the 5' RACE reads were re-called with MiXCR into one record per CDR3 protein. The table records fewer than 1,000,000 distinct CDR3 sequences, more than 35% of them present only once. Source material: blood. The receptors here all came from a man older than 75 in good health.

Worth noting for this clonotype: The junction differs from germline at one of its ends, possibly a read error. The chain recombines TRBV5-5 with TRBJ2-1, with D perhaps TRBD1 (5 bases). Germline lookup yields CDR1 SGHKS and CDR2 YYEKEE (reference sequence). The CDR3 spans 15 residues. The CDR3 DNA sequence: TGTGCCAGCAGCTTGGCCAGGGTTTTGAACAATGAGGAGTACTTC. Amino acids: CASSLARVLNNEEYF.

Concerning this clonotype itself: One junction end disagrees with the germline gene, perhaps due to a read error. The genes are TRBV20-1 and TRBJ2-3; 10 nucleotides match TRBD2. CDR1 and CDR2 from the germline V gene are DFQATT and SNEGSKA (reference sequence). This CDR3 is 15 amino acids long. CDR3 nucleotide sequence: TGCAGTGGTAGAGCAGCTAGCGGGGGCAGAGATACGCAGTATTTT. Its translation: CSGRAASGGRDTQYF.

This sequence joins TRBV29-1 and TRBJ2-7; 9 positions match TRBD1. The V and J ends lost 5 bases and 0 bases, in that order; junction bases with no gene match: 5. The CDR3 loop spans 14 amino acids. From germline, CDR1 is SQVTM and CDR2 ANQGSEA. CDR3 residues: CSVQGQGLSYEQYF. The CDR3 nucleotides are TGCAGCGTTCAAGGACAGGGGCTCTCCTACGAGCAGTACTTC.

This clonotype was detected once. At one boundary the junction diverges from the germline segment, which might be a read error. The chain is built from TRBV25-1 and TRBJ2-3; 8 positions agree with TRBD2. This CDR3 contains 16 residues. The germline V gene has CDR1 MGHDK and CDR2 SYGVNS. The CDR3 sequence: CAGSESRGGSTDTQYF. As DNA, the CDR3 is TGTGCCGGCAGTGAATCACGCGGGGGGAGCACAGATACGCAGTATTTT.

This sequence joins TRBV7-2 and TRBJ2-2; weak D call: TRBD1 (5 bases). The CDR3 runs 16 residues. The germline V gene has CDR1 SGHTA and CDR2 FQGNSA. Trimming removed 6 bases from V and 0 bases from J, with 14 bases in between. As DNA, the CDR3 is TGTGCCAGCAGTCACGGGCAGGGCGCGAACACCGGGGAGCTGTTTTTT. Translated: CASSHGQGANTGELFF. Using reference TRBV7-2 and TRBJ2-2 for the parts outside the CDR3, the full variable domain is GAGVSQSPSNKVTEKGKDVELRCDPISGHTALYWYRQSLGQGLEFLIYFQGNSAPDKSGLPSDRFSAERTGGSVSTLTIQRTQQEDSAVYLCASSHGQGANTGELFFGEGSRLTVL.

The rearrangement uses TRBV5-1 and TRBJ1-1, with no clear D. This CDR3 comprises 16 residues. CDR1 is SGHRS and CDR2 is YFSETQ in the germline V gene. The V end was cut by 0 bases, the J end by 1 base, with 13 bases between. As DNA, the CDR3 is TGCGCCAGCAGCTTGGTGGCAGGAGCCCGGAACACTGAAGCTTTCTTT. It translates to CASSLVAGARNTEAFF.

This chain joins TRBV3-1 and TRBJ2-7; tentative D call: TRBD1 (6 bases). The CDR3 runs to 15 residues. Trimming pared 0 bases from V and 7 bases from J, leaving 16 bases between. Germline lookup yields CDR1 LGHDT and CDR2 YNNKEL (reference sequence). This CDR3 reads CASSQDPNRVSEQYF. Written as DNA, the CDR3 is TGTGCCAGCAGCCAAGATCCCAACAGGGTATCGGAGCAGTACTTC.

Only a few counts were recorded for this clonotype. J is TRBJ2-5 and V is TRBV7-8, with TRBD1 as a possible D gene (6 bases). The CDR3 contains 14 residues. Germline CDR1 is SGHVS and CDR2 is FQNEAQ. The V gene lost 0 bases and the J gene lost 4 bases, with 9 bases spanning the gap. The CDR3 is CASSLADRLETQYF. The CDR3 DNA reads as TGTGCCAGCAGCTTAGCGGACAGATTAGAGACCCAGTACTTC.

This sequence joins TRBV20-1 and TRBJ2-3; D unresolved. V gave up 4 bases and J gave up 6 bases, with 11 bases separating them. CDR1 and CDR2 from the germline V gene are DFQATT and SNEGSKA (reference sequence). The CDR3 covers 12 residues. The CDR3 loop reads CSAKSVRDTQYF. The CDR3 coding sequence is TGCAGTGCTAAGAGCGTGAGGGATACGCAGTATTTT.

The chain couples TRBV3-1 to TRBJ1-6; D unclear. CDR1 and CDR2 from the germline V gene are LGHDT and YNNKEL (reference sequence). This CDR3 spans 14 amino acids. Between the trimmed V and J ends, which lost 1 base and 8 bases, there was a span of 9 bases. The CDR3 is CASSQVEMYSPLHF. The CDR3 coding sequence is TGTGCCAGCAGCCAAGTGGAGATGTATTCACCCCTCCACTTT.

This chain joins TRBV29-1 and TRBJ1-5; 9 bases map to TRBD1. The CDR3 loop spans 14 amino acids. Germline CDR1 SQVTM, CDR2 ANQGSEA. The trim removed 5 bases at V and 6 bases at J, leaving 8 bases unmatched. In DNA form, the CDR3 reads TGCAGCGTTTCCACAGGGGGCGGGGGTCAGCCCCAGCATTTT. Its translation is CSVSTGGGGQPQHF.

V usage is TRBV13 and J usage is TRBJ2-5; D might be TRBD1 or TRBD2, each matching 5 bases. The V gene lost 6 bases and the J gene lost 4 bases, with 15 bases spanning the gap. Germline CDR1 and CDR2: PRHDT and FYEKMQ (reference sequence). The CDR3 runs to 14 residues. This chain's CDR3 is CASSFRGTGETQYF. The DNA of the CDR3 is TGTGCCAGCAGTTTTAGAGGGACGGGAGAGACCCAGTACTTC.

This clonotype was seen once. The CDR3 reads CASSQPEDVGKLFF. The CDR3 region has the DNA TGTGCCAGCAGCCAACCCGAAGATGTTGGAAAACTGTTTTTT. The rearrangement uses TRBV14 and TRBJ1-4; unclear D gene. Germline V CDR1 and CDR2: SGHDN, FVKESK. Trimming removed 2 bases from V and 10 bases from J, with 14 bases in between. CDR3 size: 14 residues.

Regarding this clonotype: This may come from a read error, since a much larger clone is one base off. V and J are TRBV2 and TRBJ2-5; 7 nucleotides align to TRBD2. CDR3 length equals 16 residues. Germline CDR1 SNHLY, CDR2 FYNNEI. V was clipped by 7 bases and J by 11 bases; unmatched bases: 22. As DNA, the CDR3 is TGTGCCAGCACCCTACGTTTTGGGGGAGGGCCCGTGGAGCAGTACTTC. Protein: CASTLRFGGGPVEQYF.

Of note for this clonotype: A much larger clonotype is one base distant, so this may be a read error. CDR3 DNA: TGCAGAGCCAAAATAAGGGCGGATACGCAGTATTTT. Residues: CRAKIRADTQYF. This rearrangement joins TRBV20-1 to TRBJ2-3, with D unresolved. Germline V gene sequence: CDR1 DFQATT, CDR2 SNEGSKA (reference sequence). CDR3 size: 12 residues.

The genes are TRBV29-1 and TRBJ2-1; the match to TRBD2 covers 8 bases. After removal of 2 bases from V and 8 bases from J, the junction contained 11 bases not matched to a gene. The CDR3 contains 15 residues. Per the germline V gene, CDR1 is SQVTM and CDR2 is ANQGSEA. The CDR3 reads CSVEISAGGPYEQFF. The DNA of the CDR3 is TGCAGCGTTGAAATTTCGGCGGGAGGTCCCTATGAGCAGTTCTTC.

The chain combines TRBV7-2 with TRBJ2-7; tentatively, D is TRBD1 (6 bases). The CDR3 contains 15 residues. Germline CDR1 and CDR2: SGHTA and FQGNSA. Trimming shortened V by 4 bases and J by 6 bases, and 19 bases separated the two germline ends. The DNA of the CDR3 is TGTGCCAGCAGCTACACAGGGATGACTCCGACCGAGCAGTACTTC. This sequence encodes CASSYTGMTPTEQYF.

The gene calls are TRBV15 and TRBJ1-2; D unclear. Trimming took off 0 bases at V and 3 bases at J, with 5 bases between the two ends. Germline V gene data show CDR1 as LNHNV and CDR2 as YYDKDF (reference sequence). The CDR3 contains 13 residues. CDR3 sequence reads: CATSREGYYGYTF. The CDR3 nucleotides read TGTGCCACCAGCAGAGAAGGTTACTATGGCTACACCTTC. The full variable domain, its missing parts supplied by reference TRBV15 and TRBJ1-2, is DAMVIQNPRYQVTQFGKPVTLSCSQTLNHNVMYWYQQKSSQAPKLLFHYYDKDFNNEADTPDNFQSRRPNTSFCFLDIRSPGLGDTAMYLCATSREGYYGYTFGSGTRLTVV.